Presented here are 8 T cell receptor beta chains from one specimen sequenced in a study of human T cells and chemical hapten exposure (dated by TCRdb to about 2021). Library prep was done by RACE. Sequenced on a NextSeq 500. TCRdb reran the public reads through fastp at Q25 and MiXCR, keeping productive beta chains. Rows are unified per CDR3 protein, each entry keeping the most common DNA and genes. For this sample the table gives tens of thousands of distinct CDR3 sequences, of which 3.7% were detected only once. The top ten hold 5.6% of the sample. What this sample's time point label stands for: healthy volunteer bleed at 6 weeks. Total RNA was isolated from unfractionated whole blood collected in Tempus Blood RNA tubes. The sample taken for sequencing was whole blood. Receptors originate from a human donor in good health. Some clones in this sample may be carry-over from other donors' samples.

The gene calls are TRBV5-1 and TRBJ1-2, with 9 bases matching TRBD1. The CDR3 is made up of 17 amino acids. V lost 3 bases to trimming and J lost 0 bases; unmatched junction nucleotides: 9. Germline V gene data show CDR1 as SGHRS and CDR2 as YFSETQ. The CDR3 DNA sequence: TGCGCCAGCAGCTCGAGCTGGGACAGGGTATCTAACTATGGCTACACCTTC. It specifies CASSSSWDRVSNYGYTF. The full variable domain, with the rest looked up from reference TRBV5-1 and TRBJ1-2, is KAGVTQTPRYLIKTRGQQVTLSCSPISGHRSVSWYQQTPGQGLQFLFEYFSETQRNKGNFPGRFSGRQFSNSRSEMNVSTLELGDSALYLCASSSSWDRVSNYGYTFGSGTRLTVV.

This clonotype was counted many times. The rearrangement joins TRBV6-6 to TRBJ1-1; the match to TRBD1 covers 7 bases. Germline V gene sequence: CDR1 MNHNY, CDR2 SVGAGI (reference sequence). The CDR3 loop spans 15 amino acids. J was trimmed by 6 bases and V by 5 bases; bases with no gene match: 12. The CDR3 DNA follows: TGTGCCAGCAGTGGCTACCGACAGGGCATTTCTGAAGCTTTCTTT. Translated, it gives CASSGYRQGISEAFF.

This clonotype was counted a few times. The genes are TRBV7-8 and TRBJ2-7; D ambiguous. The CDR3 has 14 amino acids. Germline CDR1 reads SGHVS; CDR2 reads FQNEAQ. Trimming stripped 1 base from V and 2 bases from J, with 9 bases between. CDR3 in amino acids: CASSLGQVTYEQYF. The CDR3 nucleotides are TGTGCCAGCAGCTTAGGGCAGGTCACCTACGAGCAGTACTTC.

As to this clonotype: This clone may be a read error of a much larger clone one base away. V is TRBV2 and J is TRBJ1-1, with TRBD1 as a possible D gene (5 bases). The CDR3 covers 14 residues. Germline V gene data show CDR1 as SNHLY and CDR2 as FYNNEI. V lost 4 bases and J 0 bases, leaving 9 bases between the germline ends. DNA of the CDR3: TGTGCCAGCAGTGTTGACAGAGTGAACACTGAAGCTTTCTTT. As protein: CASSVDRVNTEAFF.

The V gene is TRBV5-1, the J gene TRBJ1-1; a weak D match, TRBD1 (6 bases). Trimming shortened V by 4 bases and J by 4 bases, and 14 bases separated the two germline ends. Germline V gene lookup returns CDR1 SGHRS and CDR2 YFSETQ. This CDR3 is 14 amino acids long. This CDR3 is CASSLWGAGTEAFF. The CDR3 DNA follows: TGCGCCAGCAGCCTATGGGGGGCTGGCACTGAAGCTTTCTTT.

This clonotype was seen many times. This chain connects TRBV24-1 to TRBJ1-4; 9 bases line up with TRBD1. Looked up from germline, CDR1 is KGHDR and CDR2 is SFDVKD. The CDR3 covers 19 residues. The J segment lost 0 bases and the V segment lost 9 bases, leaving 16 bases of the junction unmatched. Here the CDR3 DNA reads TGTGCCACCGGCCCCCCCAAGGACAGGGGCTCTGCAACTAATGAAAAACTGTTTTTT. Its translation: CATGPPKDRGSATNEKLFF.

The J gene is TRBJ1-1, the V gene TRBV29-1, with a possible D match to TRBD1 (6 bases). Between the trimmed V and J ends, which lost 4 bases and 1 base, there was a span of 10 bases. This CDR3 contains 13 residues. Germline CDR1 and CDR2: SQVTM and ANQGSEA. The CDR3 nucleotides are TGCAGCGTTGTTTGGGGGCCGAACACTGAAGCTTTCTTT. Residues: CSVVWGPNTEAFF.

This clonotype was observed many times. J is TRBJ2-5 and V is TRBV20-1; no definite D call. The CDR3 covers 12 residues. V was pared by 6 bases and J by 0 bases, with 8 bases between. The germline CDR1 and CDR2 sequences are DFQATT and SNEGSKA (reference sequence). In DNA form, the CDR3 reads TGCAGTGCGACGCCGAACCAAGAGACCCAGTACTTC. Translating gives CSATPNQETQYF.